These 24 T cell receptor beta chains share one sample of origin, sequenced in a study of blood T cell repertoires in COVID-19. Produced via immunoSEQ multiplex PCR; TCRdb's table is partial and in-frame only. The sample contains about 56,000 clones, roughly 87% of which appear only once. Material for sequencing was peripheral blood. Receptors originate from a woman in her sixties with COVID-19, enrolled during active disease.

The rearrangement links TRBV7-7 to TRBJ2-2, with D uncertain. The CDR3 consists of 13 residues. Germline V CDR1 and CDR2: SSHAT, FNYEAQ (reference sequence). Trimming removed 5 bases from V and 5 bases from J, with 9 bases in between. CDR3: CASSPGTTGELFF. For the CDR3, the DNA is TGTGCCAGCAGCCCGGGTACTACCGGGGAGCTGTTTTTT.

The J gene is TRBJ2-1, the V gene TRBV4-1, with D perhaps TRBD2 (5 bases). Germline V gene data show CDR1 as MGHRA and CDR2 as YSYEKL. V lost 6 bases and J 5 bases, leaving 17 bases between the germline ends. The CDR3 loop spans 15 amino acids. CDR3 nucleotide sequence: TGCGCCAGCAGGCAGACCGGGAATTTGGACAATGAGCAGTTCTTC. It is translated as CASRQTGNLDNEQFF.

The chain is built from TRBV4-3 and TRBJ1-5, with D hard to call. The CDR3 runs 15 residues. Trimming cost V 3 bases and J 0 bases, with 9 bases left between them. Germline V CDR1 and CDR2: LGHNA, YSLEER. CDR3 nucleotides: TGCGCCAGCAGCCAGACGGGAGATAGCAATCAGCCCCAGCATTTT. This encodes CASSQTGDSNQPQHF.

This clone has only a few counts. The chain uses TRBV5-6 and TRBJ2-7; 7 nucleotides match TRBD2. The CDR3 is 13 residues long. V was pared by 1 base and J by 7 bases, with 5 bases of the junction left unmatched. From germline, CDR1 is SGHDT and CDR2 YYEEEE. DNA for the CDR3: TGTGCCAGCAGCTTGAGACTAGCAGGAGAGCAGTACTTC. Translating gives CASSLRLAGEQYF.

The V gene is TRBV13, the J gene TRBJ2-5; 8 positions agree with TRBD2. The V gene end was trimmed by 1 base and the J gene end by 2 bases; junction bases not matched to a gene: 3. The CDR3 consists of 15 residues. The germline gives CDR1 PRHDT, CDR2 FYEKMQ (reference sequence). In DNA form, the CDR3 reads TGTGCCAGCAGCTTAGCCTCGGGGGGGCAAGAGACCCAGTACTTC. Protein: CASSLASGGQETQYF.

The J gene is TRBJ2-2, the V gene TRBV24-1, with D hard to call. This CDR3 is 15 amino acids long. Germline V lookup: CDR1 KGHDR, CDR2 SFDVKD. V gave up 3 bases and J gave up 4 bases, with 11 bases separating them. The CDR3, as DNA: TGTGCCACCAGTGATCCGTGGGCCTCCACCGGGGAGCTGTTTTTT. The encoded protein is CATSDPWASTGELFF.

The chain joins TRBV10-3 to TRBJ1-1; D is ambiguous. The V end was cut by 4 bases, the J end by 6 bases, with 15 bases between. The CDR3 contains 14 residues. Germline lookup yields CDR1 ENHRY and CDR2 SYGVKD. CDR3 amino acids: CAISGWRESPEAFF. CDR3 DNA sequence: TGTGCCATCAGTGGTTGGAGGGAGAGCCCTGAAGCTTTCTTT.

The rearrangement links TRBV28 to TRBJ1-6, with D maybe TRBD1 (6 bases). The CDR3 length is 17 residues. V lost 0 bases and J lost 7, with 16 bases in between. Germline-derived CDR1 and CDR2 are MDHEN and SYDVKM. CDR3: CASSLWAAGAGNSPLHF. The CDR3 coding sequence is TGTGCCAGCAGTTTATGGGCCGCAGGGGCTGGGAATTCACCCCTCCACTTT.

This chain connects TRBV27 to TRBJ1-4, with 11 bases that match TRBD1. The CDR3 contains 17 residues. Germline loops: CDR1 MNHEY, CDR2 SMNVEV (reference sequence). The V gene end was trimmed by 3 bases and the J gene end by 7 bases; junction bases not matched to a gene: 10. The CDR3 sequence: CASSFIGSGTGGEKLFF. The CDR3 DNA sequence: TGTGCCAGCAGTTTCATTGGGAGCGGGACAGGGGGTGAAAAACTGTTTTTT.

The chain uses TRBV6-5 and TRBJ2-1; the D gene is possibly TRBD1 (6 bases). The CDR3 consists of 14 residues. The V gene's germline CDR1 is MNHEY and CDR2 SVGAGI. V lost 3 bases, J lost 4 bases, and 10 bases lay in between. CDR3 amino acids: CASSYSTGYNEQFF. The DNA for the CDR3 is TGTGCCAGCAGTTATTCGACAGGTTACAATGAGCAGTTCTTC.

The CDR3, as DNA: TGTGCCAGCGAGGCTAGCGGGACGTTGCAGACCCAGTACTTC. Translating it yields CASEASGTLQTQYF. The chain employs TRBV6-5 and TRBJ2-5; TRBD2 agrees at 9 bases. Germline values: CDR1 MNHEY, CDR2 SVGAGI. The CDR3 has 14 residues. Trimming at V came to 8 bases and at J to 6 bases, leaving 10 bases not matched to a gene.

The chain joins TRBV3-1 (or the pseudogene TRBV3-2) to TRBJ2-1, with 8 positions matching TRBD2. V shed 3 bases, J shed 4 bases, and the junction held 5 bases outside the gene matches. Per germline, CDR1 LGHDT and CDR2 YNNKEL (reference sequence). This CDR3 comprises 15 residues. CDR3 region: CASSHPGLDYNEQFF. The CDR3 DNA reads TGTGCCAGCAGCCATCCGGGACTAGATTACAATGAGCAGTTCTTC.

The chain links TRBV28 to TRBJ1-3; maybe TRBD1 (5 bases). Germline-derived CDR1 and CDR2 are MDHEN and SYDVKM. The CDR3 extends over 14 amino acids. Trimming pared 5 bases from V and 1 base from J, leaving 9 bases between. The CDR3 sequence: CASSLTGSGNTIYF. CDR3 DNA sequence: TGTGCCAGCAGTCTAACAGGATCTGGAAACACCATATATTTT.

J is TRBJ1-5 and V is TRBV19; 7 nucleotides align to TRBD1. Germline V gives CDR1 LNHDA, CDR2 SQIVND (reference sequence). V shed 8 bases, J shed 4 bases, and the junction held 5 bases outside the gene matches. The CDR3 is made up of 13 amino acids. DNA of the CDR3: TGTGCCAGTGCGACAGGGCTTAATCAGCCCCAGCATTTT. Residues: CASATGLNQPQHF.

The CDR3 region has the DNA TGCAGTACAGGGGACCGGGGGGAAGCTTTCTTT. Amino acids: CSTGDRGEAFF. V gene TRBV20-1 combines with J gene TRBJ1-1; 7 bases are a match to TRBD1. CDR1 and CDR2 (germline): DFQATT, SNEGSKA (reference sequence). J gave up 8 bases and V 8 bases, and 8 bases lay outside the gene matches. The CDR3 sequence is 11 residues long.

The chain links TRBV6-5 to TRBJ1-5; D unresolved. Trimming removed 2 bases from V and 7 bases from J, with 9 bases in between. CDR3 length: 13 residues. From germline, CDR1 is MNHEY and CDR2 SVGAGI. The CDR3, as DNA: TGTGCCAGCAGTTACGGGCGAATGCAGCCCCAGCATTTT. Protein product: CASSYGRMQPQHF.

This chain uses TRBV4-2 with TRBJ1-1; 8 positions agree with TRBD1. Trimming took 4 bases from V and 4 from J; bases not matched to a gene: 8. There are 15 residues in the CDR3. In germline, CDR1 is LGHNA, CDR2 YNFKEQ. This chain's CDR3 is CASSLGWQGATEAFF. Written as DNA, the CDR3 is TGTGCCAGCAGCCTTGGCTGGCAGGGGGCCACTGAAGCTTTCTTT.

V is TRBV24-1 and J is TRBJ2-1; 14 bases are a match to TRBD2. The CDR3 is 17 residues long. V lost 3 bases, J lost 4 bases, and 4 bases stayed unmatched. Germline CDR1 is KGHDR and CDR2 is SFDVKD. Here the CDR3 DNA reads TGTGCCACCAGTGATGGACTAGCGGGGGGCAGTTACAATGAGCAGTTCTTC. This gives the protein CATSDGLAGGSYNEQFF.

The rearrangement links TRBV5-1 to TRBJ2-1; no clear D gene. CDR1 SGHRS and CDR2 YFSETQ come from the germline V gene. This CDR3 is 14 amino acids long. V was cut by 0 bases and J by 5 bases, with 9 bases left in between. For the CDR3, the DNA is TGCGCCAGCAGCTTGGGTACTCTCGACAATGAGCAGTTCTTC. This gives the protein CASSLGTLDNEQFF.

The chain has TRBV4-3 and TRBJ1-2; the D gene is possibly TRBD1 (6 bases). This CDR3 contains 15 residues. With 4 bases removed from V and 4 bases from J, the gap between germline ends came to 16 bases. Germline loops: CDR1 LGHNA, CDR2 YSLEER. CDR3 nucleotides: TGCGCCAGCAGCCGGTACAGGGCCCAAGGCTATGGCTACACCTTC. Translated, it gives CASSRYRAQGYGYTF.

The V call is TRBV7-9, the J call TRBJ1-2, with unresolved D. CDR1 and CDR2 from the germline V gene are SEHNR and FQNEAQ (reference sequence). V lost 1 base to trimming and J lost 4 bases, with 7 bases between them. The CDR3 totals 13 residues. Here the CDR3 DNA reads TGTGCCAGCAGCTTAGTGGAGGGCTATGGCTACACCTTC. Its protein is CASSLVEGYGYTF.

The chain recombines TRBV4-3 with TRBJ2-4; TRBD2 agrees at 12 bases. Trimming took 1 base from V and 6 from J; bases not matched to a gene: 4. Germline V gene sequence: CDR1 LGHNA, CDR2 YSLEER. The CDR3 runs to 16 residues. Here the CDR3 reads CASSQASGGAGNIQYF. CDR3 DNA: TGCGCCAGCAGCCAAGCTAGCGGGGGGGCTGGAAACATTCAGTACTTC.

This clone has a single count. The CDR3 DNA reads TGTGCCAGCAGCTATCAAAACCGACTTGGGACACTCAGCTCTGGAAACACCATATATTTT. Protein sequence: CASSYQNRLGTLSSGNTIYF. The rearrangement uses TRBV11-3 and TRBJ1-3, with a tentative D call TRBD1 (6 bases). The germline V gene encodes CDR1 SGHNT and CDR2 YENEEA. V was shortened by 4 bases and J by 0 bases, with 25 bases between the two germline ends. CDR3 length equals 20 residues.

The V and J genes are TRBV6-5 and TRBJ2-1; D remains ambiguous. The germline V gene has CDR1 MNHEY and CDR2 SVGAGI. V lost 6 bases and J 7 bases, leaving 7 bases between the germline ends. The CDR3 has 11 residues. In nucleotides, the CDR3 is TGTGCCAGCAGAATGAGGAATGAGCAGTTCTTC. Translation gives CASRMRNEQFF.